Below, 4 T cell receptor beta chains from the same sample are listed, as sequenced in a study of regulatory T cells in long-lasting Graves disease (dated by TCRdb to about 2021). The method was multiplex PCR. Instrument on record: Illumina HiSeq 4000. iRepertoire HTBI primers and Arm-PCR amplification of CDR3 regions were used to construct TCR beta libraries. The raw public data were reprocessed by TCRdb itself: fastp quality trimming at Q25, MiXCR clonotype calling, in-frame beta chains only. Rows with one shared CDR3 protein collapse into an entry with the most common genes and DNA. The sample table lists some 430,000 distinct CDR3 sequences, about 22% of them with a count of one. More than 6% of the sample lies in the top ten. The sample's time point label is to be understood as: persistent/refractory GD, antithyroid drugs over 5 years with positive TRAb. For both TCR sequencing and RNA sequencing, RNA was extracted from PBMCs using TRIzol.

Sample: peripheral blood mononuclear cells (PBMCs), taken when the disease was refractory, from a patient treated with antithyroid drugs. These receptors were collected from a female donor with Graves disease.

In this sample, this clonotype turned up many times. The genes are TRBV10-3 and TRBJ1-5; D gene ambiguous. The V gene's germline CDR1 is ENHRY and CDR2 SYGVKD. This CDR3 contains 12 residues. Trimming removed 10 bases at V and 6 bases at J, with 13 bases between. DNA for the CDR3: TGTGCCACCGCGGGGTCCAGTCAGCCCCAGCATTTT. Its protein is CATAGSSQPQHF.

This clonotype was detected many times. V gene TRBV28 combines with J gene TRBJ1-6; D unresolved. This CDR3 spans 17 amino acids. V lost 3 bases, J lost 2 bases, and 14 bases lay in between. Germline CDR1 and CDR2: MDHEN and SYDVKM. The CDR3 loop is CASSLQQPLTYNSPLHF. The CDR3 region has the DNA TGTGCCAGCAGTTTGCAGCAACCCCTAACCTATAATTCACCCCTCCACTTT. Full variable domain (missing parts from reference TRBV28 and TRBJ1-6): DVKVTQSSRYLVKRTGEKVFLECVQDMDHENMFWYRQDPGLGLRLIYFSYDVKMKEKGDIPEGYSVSREKKERFSLILESASTNQTSMYLCASSLQQPLTYNSPLHFGNGTRLTVT.

The V call is TRBV6-2 or TRBV6-3, the J call TRBJ1-2, with D hard to call. Germline lookup yields CDR1 MNHEY and CDR2 SVGEGT. The CDR3 covers 14 residues. The V and J ends lost 1 base and 2 bases respectively, with 8 bases between them. The CDR3 DNA sequence: TGTGCCAGCAGTTACTTGTACGGAAACTATGGCTACACCTTC. It translates to CASSYLYGNYGYTF.

The table lists this clonotype with many counts. The gene calls are TRBV24-1 and TRBJ2-5; D not certain. Germline values: CDR1 KGHDR, CDR2 SFDVKD. This CDR3 has 12 amino acids. The V end was cut by 5 bases, the J end by 7 bases, with 10 bases between. The CDR3 sequence: CATSGATGTQYF. In DNA form, the CDR3 reads TGTGCCACCAGTGGGGCTACGGGGACCCAGTACTTC.